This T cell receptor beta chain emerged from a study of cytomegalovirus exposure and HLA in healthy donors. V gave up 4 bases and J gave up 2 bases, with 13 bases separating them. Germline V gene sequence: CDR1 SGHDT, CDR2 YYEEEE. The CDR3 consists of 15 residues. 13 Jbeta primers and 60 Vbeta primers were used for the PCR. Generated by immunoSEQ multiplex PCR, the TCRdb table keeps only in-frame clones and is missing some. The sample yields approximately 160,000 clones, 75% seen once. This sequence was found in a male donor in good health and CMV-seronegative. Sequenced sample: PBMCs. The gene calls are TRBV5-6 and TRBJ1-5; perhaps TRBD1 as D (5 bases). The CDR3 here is CASSHQGGGNQPQHF. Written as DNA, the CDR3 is TGTGCCAGCAGCCATCAGGGAGGGGGCAATCAGCCCCAGCATTTT.